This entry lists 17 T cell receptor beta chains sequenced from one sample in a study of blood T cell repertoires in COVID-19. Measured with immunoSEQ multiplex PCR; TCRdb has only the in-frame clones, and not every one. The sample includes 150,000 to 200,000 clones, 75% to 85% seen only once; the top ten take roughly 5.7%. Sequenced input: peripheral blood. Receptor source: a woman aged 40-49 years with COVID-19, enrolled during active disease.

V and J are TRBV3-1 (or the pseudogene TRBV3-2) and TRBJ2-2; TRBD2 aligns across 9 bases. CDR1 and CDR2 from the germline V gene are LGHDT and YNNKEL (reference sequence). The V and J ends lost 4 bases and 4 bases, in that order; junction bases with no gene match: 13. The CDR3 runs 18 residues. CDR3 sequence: CASSRPTGGGASTGELFF. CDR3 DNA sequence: TGTGCCAGCAGCCGTCCGACGGGCGGGGGGGCAAGCACCGGGGAGCTGTTTTTT.

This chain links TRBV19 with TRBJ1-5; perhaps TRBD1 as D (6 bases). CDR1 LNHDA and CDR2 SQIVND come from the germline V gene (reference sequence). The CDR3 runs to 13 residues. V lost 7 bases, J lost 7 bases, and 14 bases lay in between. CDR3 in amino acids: CASTAGGQQPQHF. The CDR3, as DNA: TGTGCCAGTACCGCCGGGGGGCAACAGCCCCAGCATTTT.

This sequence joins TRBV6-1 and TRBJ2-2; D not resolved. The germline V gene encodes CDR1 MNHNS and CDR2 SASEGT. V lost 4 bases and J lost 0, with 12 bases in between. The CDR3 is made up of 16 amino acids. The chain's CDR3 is CASSVYRDANTGELFF. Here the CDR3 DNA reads TGTGCCAGCAGTGTCTACAGAGACGCGAACACCGGGGAGCTGTTTTTT.

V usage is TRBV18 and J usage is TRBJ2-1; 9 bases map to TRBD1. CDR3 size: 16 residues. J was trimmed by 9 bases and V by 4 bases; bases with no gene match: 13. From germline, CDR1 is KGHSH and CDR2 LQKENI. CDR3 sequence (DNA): TGTGCCAGCTCACTCCGGGACAGGGTCTCTTGGAGTGAGCAGTTCTTC. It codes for CASSLRDRVSWSEQFF.

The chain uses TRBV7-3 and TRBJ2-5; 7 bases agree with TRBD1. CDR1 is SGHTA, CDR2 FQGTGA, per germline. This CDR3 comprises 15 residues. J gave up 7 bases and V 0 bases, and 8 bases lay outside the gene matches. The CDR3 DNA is TGTGCCAGCAGCTTAACAGGGGGCGATCTGGTGACCCAGTACTTC. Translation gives CASSLTGGDLVTQYF.

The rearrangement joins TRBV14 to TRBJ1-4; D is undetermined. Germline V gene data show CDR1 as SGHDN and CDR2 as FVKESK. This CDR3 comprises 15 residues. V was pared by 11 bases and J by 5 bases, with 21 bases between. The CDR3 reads CADLQEIPENEKLFF. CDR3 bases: TGTGCCGACTTACAAGAGATACCGGAGAATGAAAAACTGTTTTTT.

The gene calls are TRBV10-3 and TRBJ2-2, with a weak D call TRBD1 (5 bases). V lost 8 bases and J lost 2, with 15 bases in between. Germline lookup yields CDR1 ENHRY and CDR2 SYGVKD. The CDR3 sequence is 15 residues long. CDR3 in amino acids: CAIFPGSANTGELFF. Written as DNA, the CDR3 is TGTGCCATCTTTCCAGGGTCAGCCAACACCGGGGAGCTGTTTTTT.

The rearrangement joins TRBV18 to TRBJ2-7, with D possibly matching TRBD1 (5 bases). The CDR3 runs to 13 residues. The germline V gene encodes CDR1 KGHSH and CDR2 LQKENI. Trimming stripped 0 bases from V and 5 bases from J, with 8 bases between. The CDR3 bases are TGTGCCAGCTCACCACCACAGGAAAACGAGCAGTACTTC. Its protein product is CASSPPQENEQYF.

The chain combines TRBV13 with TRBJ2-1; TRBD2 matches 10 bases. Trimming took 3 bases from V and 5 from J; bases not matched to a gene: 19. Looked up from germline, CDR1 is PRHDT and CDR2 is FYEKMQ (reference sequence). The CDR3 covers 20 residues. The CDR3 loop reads CASSFSPTFSLAGVHNEQFF. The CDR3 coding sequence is TGTGCCAGCAGCTTTTCCCCTACCTTCAGTCTAGCGGGGGTCCACAATGAGCAGTTCTTC. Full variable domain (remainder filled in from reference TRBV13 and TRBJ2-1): AAGVIQSPRHLIKEKRETATLKCYPIPRHDTVYWYQQGPGQDPQFLISFYEKMQSDKGSIPDRFSAQQFSDYHSELNMSSLELGDSALYFCASSFSPTFSLAGVHNEQFFGPGTRLTVL.

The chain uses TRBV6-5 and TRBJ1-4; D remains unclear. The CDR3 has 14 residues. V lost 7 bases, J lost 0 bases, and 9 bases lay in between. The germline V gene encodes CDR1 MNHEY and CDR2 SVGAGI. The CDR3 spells CASNNRATNEKLFF. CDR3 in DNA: TGTGCCAGCAACAACAGAGCAACTAATGAAAAACTGTTTTTT.

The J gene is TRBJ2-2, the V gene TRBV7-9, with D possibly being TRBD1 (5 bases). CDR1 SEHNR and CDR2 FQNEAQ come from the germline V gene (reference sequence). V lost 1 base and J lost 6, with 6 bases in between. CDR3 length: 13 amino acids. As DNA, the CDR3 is TGTGCCAGCAGCTTAGAAGGGGCCGGGGAGCTGTTTTTT. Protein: CASSLEGAGELFF.

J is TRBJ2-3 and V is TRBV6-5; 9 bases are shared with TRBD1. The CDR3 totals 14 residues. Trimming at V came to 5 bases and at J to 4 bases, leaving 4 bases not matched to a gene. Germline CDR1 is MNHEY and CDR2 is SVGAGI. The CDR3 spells CASSLGTGSDTQYF. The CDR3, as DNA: TGTGCCAGCAGTCTCGGGACAGGGTCAGATACGCAGTATTTT.

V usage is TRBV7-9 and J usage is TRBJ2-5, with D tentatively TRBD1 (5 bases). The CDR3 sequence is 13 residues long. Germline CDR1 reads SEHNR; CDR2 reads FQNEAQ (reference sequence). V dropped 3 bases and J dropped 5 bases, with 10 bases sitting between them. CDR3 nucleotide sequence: TGTGCCAGCAGCTTCCAGGGCACCGAGACCCAGTACTTC. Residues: CASSFQGTETQYF.

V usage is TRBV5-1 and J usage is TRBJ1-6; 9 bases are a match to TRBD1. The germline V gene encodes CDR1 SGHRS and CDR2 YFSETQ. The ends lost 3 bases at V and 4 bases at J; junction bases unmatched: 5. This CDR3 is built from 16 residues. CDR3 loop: CASSSGTGLYNSPLHF. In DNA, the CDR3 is TGCGCCAGCAGCTCTGGGACAGGGCTATATAATTCACCCCTCCACTTT.

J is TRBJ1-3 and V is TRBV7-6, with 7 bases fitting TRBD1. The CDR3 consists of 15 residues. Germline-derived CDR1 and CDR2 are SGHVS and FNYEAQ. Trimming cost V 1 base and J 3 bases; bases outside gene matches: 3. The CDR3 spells CASSLGGDSGNTIYF. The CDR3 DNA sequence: TGTGCCAGCAGCTTAGGGGGGGACAGTGGAAACACCATATATTTT.

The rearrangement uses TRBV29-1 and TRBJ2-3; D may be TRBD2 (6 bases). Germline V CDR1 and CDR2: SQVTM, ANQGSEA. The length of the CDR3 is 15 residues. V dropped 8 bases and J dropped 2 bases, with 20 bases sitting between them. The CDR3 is CSLSHRGSYTDTQYF. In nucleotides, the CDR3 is TGCAGCCTCAGCCACCGGGGGAGCTACACAGATACGCAGTATTTT.

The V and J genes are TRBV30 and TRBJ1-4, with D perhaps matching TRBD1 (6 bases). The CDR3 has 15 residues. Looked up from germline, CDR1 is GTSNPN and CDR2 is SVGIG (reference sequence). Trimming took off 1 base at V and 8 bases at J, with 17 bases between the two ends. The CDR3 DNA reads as TGTGCCTGGAGTGACGGACCGGGGGGGCGGGAAAAACTGTTTTTT. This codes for CAWSDGPGGREKLFF.